A single sample is the source of the 27 T cell receptor beta chains below, sequenced in a study of blood T cell repertoires in COVID-19. Profiling relied on immunoSEQ multiplex PCR, and the TCRdb table lists in-frame clones only, not all of them. In the table there are roughly 300,000 clones, 65% to 90% of which are singletons. The sequencing sample was made of PBMCs or T cells enriched from blood (not recorded which). The receptor set was obtained from a woman younger than 30 who had recovered from COVID-19.

The chain combines TRBV30 with TRBJ2-2; the match to TRBD2 covers 9 bases. The germline V gene has CDR1 GTSNPN and CDR2 SVGIG (reference sequence). The V gene end was trimmed by 4 bases and the J gene end by 3 bases; junction bases not matched to a gene: 6. The CDR3 extends over 15 amino acids. CDR3 residues: CAWMLAGHYTGELFF. CDR3 nucleotides: TGTGCCTGGATGCTAGCGGGGCATTACACCGGGGAGCTGTTTTTT. The entire variable domain, with the rest obtained from reference TRBV30 and TRBJ2-2, is as follows: SQTIHQWPATLVQPVGSPLSLECTVEGTSNPNLYWYRQAAGRGLQLLFYSVGIGQISSEVPQNLSASRPQDRQFILSSKKLLLSDSGFYLCAWMLAGHYTGELFFGEGSRLTVL.

The chain carries TRBV30 and TRBJ1-5, with 7 nucleotides matching TRBD1. The CDR3 contains 14 residues. Per the germline V gene, CDR1 is GTSNPN and CDR2 is SVGIG (reference sequence). The junction had 6 bases not matched to a gene; V was cut back by 2 bases and J by 5 bases. CDR3 nucleotide sequence: TGTGCCTGGAGTTCCCGGGACAGTTATCAGCCCCAGCATTTT. Translating it yields CAWSSRDSYQPQHF.

The chain combines TRBV12-3 or TRBV12-4 with TRBJ1-4; D uncertain. V lost 8 bases and J lost 2, with 6 bases in between. The CDR3 has 12 residues. The CDR3 sequence is CASGQTNEKLFF. The CDR3 DNA is TGTGCCAGCGGGCAGACTAATGAAAAACTGTTTTTT.

V usage is TRBV3-1 (or the pseudogene TRBV3-2) and J usage is TRBJ1-2; no reliable D call. Germline V lookup: CDR1 LGHDT, CDR2 YNNKEL (reference sequence). This CDR3 contains 14 residues. V was trimmed by 0 bases and J by 3 bases, leaving 8 bases between them. The CDR3 nucleotides are TGTGCCAGCAGCCAAGATTTCGGTGACTATGGCTACACCTTC. Its translation is CASSQDFGDYGYTF.

V is TRBV30 and J is TRBJ2-7; D possibly corresponds to TRBD1 (6 bases). The CDR3 is 15 amino acids. Trimming took 3 bases from V and 1 from J, leaving 16 bases between them. Germline lookup yields CDR1 GTSNPN and CDR2 SVGIG (reference sequence). DNA for the CDR3: TGTGCCTGGAGCTGGTTTGAGGGGACATCCTACGAGCAGTACTTC. As protein: CAWSWFEGTSYEQYF.

This clone is a singleton in its sample. This CDR3 is CASSLGAESYEQYF. The CDR3 region has the DNA TGCGCCAGCAGCTTGGGAGCTGAATCCTACGAGCAGTACTTC. The chain couples TRBV5-1 to TRBJ2-7; D ambiguous. The CDR3 is 14 amino acids. Germline V gene sequence: CDR1 SGHRS, CDR2 YFSETQ. V was trimmed by 0 bases and J by 1 base, leaving 8 bases between them.

The chain links TRBV5-1 to TRBJ1-5, with 11 positions matching TRBD1. The trim removed 2 bases at V and 6 bases at J, leaving 4 bases unmatched. Germline-derived CDR1 and CDR2 are SGHRS and YFSETQ. The CDR3 length is 15 residues. CDR3 sequence reads: CASSLGTGGGQPQHF. The CDR3 nucleotides read TGCGCCAGCAGCTTAGGGACAGGGGGGGGTCAGCCCCAGCATTTT.

The chain links TRBV7-3 to TRBJ2-3, with no clear D. From germline, CDR1 is SGHTA and CDR2 FQGTGA. Trimming pared 3 bases from V and 4 bases from J, leaving 8 bases between. The CDR3 loop spans 13 amino acids. CDR3 sequence: CASSFGFSDTQYF. As DNA, the CDR3 is TGTGCCAGCAGCTTTGGCTTCTCAGATACGCAGTATTTT.

The chain has TRBV28 and TRBJ1-5; no clear D gene. Deletions cut 3 bases from V and 2 bases from J, with 20 bases between. CDR3 length equals 18 residues. Looked up from germline, CDR1 is MDHEN and CDR2 is SYDVKM. Here the CDR3 DNA reads TGTGCCAGCAGTTTTTCGTGGTTCAAAACTAGGGGCAATCAGCCCCAGCATTTT. This codes for CASSFSWFKTRGNQPQHF.

This clone was seen only a few times. The rearrangement joins TRBV14 to TRBJ2-7, with TRBD1 matching 10 bases. The V segment lost 0 bases and the J segment 1 base; nucleotides outside the gene matches: 6. CDR1 and CDR2 from the germline V gene are SGHDN and FVKESK. This CDR3 has 17 amino acids. The CDR3 DNA is TGTGCCAGCAGCCAAGATGCGGGACAGGGGATTTCCTACGAGCAGTACTTC. Amino acids: CASSQDAGQGISYEQYF.

The V and J genes are TRBV10-3 and TRBJ1-1; 10 bases map to TRBD1. The CDR3 has 13 amino acids. Germline V gene lookup returns CDR1 ENHRY and CDR2 SYGVKD. With 6 bases clipped from V and 11 bases from J, the junction kept 9 bases outside the gene matches. For the CDR3, the DNA is TGTGCCATCAGGGGGGACAGGGGAGGTTGGGCTTTCTTT. It codes for CAIRGDRGGWAFF.

This chain links TRBV6-6 with TRBJ2-7, with D possibly being TRBD1 (5 bases). The CDR3 has 13 amino acids. In germline, CDR1 is MNHNY, CDR2 SVGAGI (reference sequence). V gave up 2 bases and J gave up 7 bases, with 12 bases separating them. CDR3 sequence: CASSYQQGNEQYF. CDR3 DNA sequence: TGTGCCAGCAGTTACCAGCAGGGAAATGAGCAGTACTTC.

The chain has TRBV27 and TRBJ1-6; 7 nucleotides agree with TRBD1. V gave up 9 bases and J gave up 10 bases; unmatched junction bases: 12. CDR3 length: 14 residues. Per germline, CDR1 MNHEY and CDR2 SMNVEV (reference sequence). CDR3 nucleotides: TGTGCCAGTAGAGGGGCAGGGGGGCACTCACCCCTCCACTTT. Translated: CASRGAGGHSPLHF.

This chain connects TRBV7-9 to TRBJ2-7, with 8 bases matching TRBD1. CDR3 length: 16 residues. V lost 6 bases and J lost 2; bases outside the gene matches: 12. The germline V gene encodes CDR1 SEHNR and CDR2 FQNEAQ (reference sequence). CDR3 loop: CASSPAGRGHPYEQYF. The CDR3 coding sequence is TGTGCCAGCAGTCCGGCGGGCAGGGGGCATCCCTACGAGCAGTACTTC.

This clone is a singleton in its sample. The chain is built from TRBV9 and TRBJ2-3; D remains unclear. V lost 3 bases and J 6 bases, leaving 8 bases between the germline ends. The CDR3 covers 12 residues. Germline CDR1 and CDR2: SGDLS and YYNGEE. The CDR3 reads CASSGHMDTQYF. The CDR3 DNA sequence: TGTGCCAGCAGCGGACACATGGATACGCAGTATTTT. Full variable domain (remainder filled in from reference TRBV9 and TRBJ2-3): DSGVTQTPKHLITATGQRVTLRCSPRSGDLSVYWYQQSLDQGLQFLIQYYNGEERAKGNILERFSAQQFPDLHSELNLSSLELGDSALYFCASSGHMDTQYFGPGTRLTVL.

This clone was detected only once. The chain couples TRBV14 to TRBJ1-3; the D is unclear. CDR1 is SGHDN, CDR2 FVKESK, per germline. The CDR3 consists of 16 residues. The V end lost 3 bases, the J end lost 2 bases, and 14 bases lay between the germline ends. CDR3: CASSQALRRAGNTIYF. Here the CDR3 DNA reads TGTGCCAGCAGCCAGGCACTCAGGCGTGCTGGAAACACCATATATTTT.

This clone was observed a few times. The gene calls are TRBV7-9 and TRBJ1-1; 7 bases match TRBD1. CDR1 and CDR2 from the germline V gene are SEHNR and FQNEAQ (reference sequence). V gave up 3 bases and J gave up 1 base; unmatched junction bases: 5. The CDR3 has 15 amino acids. DNA for the CDR3: TGTGCCAGCAGCTTCCACAGGGGAGGGAACACTGAAGCTTTCTTT. Translation gives CASSFHRGGNTEAFF.

V gene TRBV27 combines with J gene TRBJ2-5; the match to TRBD2 covers 14 bases. Germline CDR1 MNHEY, CDR2 SMNVEV (reference sequence). This CDR3 region has 18 residues. The V gene end was trimmed by 6 bases and the J gene end by 5 bases; junction bases not matched to a gene: 14. Here the CDR3 reads CASRHRLAGGPIGETQYF. CDR3 coding DNA: TGTGCCAGCAGGCATCGACTAGCGGGAGGGCCTATTGGGGAGACCCAGTACTTC.

CDR3 loop: CASSDGSGIQETQYF. In nucleotides, the CDR3 is TGTGCCAGCAGCGACGGGAGTGGGATCCAAGAGACCCAGTACTTC. The V call is TRBV14, the J call TRBJ2-5; weak D call: TRBD2 (6 bases). This CDR3 comprises 15 residues. CDR1 is SGHDN and CDR2 is FVKESK in the germline V gene. Trimming removed 5 bases at V and 1 base at J, with 14 bases between.

This sequence joins TRBV11-1 and TRBJ2-3, with a tentative D call TRBD1 (6 bases). Germline V gene lookup returns CDR1 SGHAT and CDR2 FQDESV (reference sequence). The CDR3 runs 15 residues. V lost 3 bases and J 3 bases, leaving 13 bases between the germline ends. CDR3 nucleotide sequence: TGTGCCAGCAGCTTGACAGGCCAGGAGACAGATACGCAGTATTTT. It translates to CASSLTGQETDTQYF.

V is TRBV29-1 and J is TRBJ2-3, with TRBD2 as a possible D gene (6 bases). The V end lost 3 bases, the J end lost 0 bases, and 13 bases lay between the germline ends. CDR3 length equals 15 residues. Germline-derived CDR1 and CDR2 are SQVTM and ANQGSEA. The CDR3, as DNA: TGCAGCGTTGATTATAGCGGAACTAGCACAGATACGCAGTATTTT. Amino acid sequence: CSVDYSGTSTDTQYF.

With regard to this clone: One end of the junction is discordant with germline, which a read error may explain. The chain joins TRBV4-1 to TRBJ1-1; 7 nucleotides align to TRBD1. CDR1 and CDR2 from the germline V gene are MGHRA and YSYEKL. The CDR3 has 17 residues. CDR3 coding DNA: TGCGCCAGCAGCGAAGAAGGGACAGCTAGTCGGAACACTGAAGCTTTCTTT. Translation gives CASSEEGTASRNTEAFF.

There are a few counts of this clone. The chain carries TRBV7-3 and TRBJ2-2, with 7 bases identical to TRBD1. The CDR3 sequence is 14 residues long. J lost 5 bases, V lost 4 bases, and 4 bases had no gene match. CDR1 is SGHTA and CDR2 is FQGTGA in the germline V gene. CDR3 residues: CASSSGTATGELFF. The CDR3 bases are TGTGCCAGCAGCTCCGGGACAGCTACCGGGGAGCTGTTTTTT.

The CDR3 nucleotides read TGTGCCACCGAGCGGGGGGGCACCGGGGAGCTGTTTTTT. Its protein is CATERGGTGELFF. The V gene is TRBV19, the J gene TRBJ2-2; TRBD2 matches 10 bases. The germline V gene encodes CDR1 LNHDA and CDR2 SQIVND (reference sequence). Unmatched junction bases numbered 3, after V lost 10 bases and J lost 4 bases. The CDR3 covers 13 residues.

The V gene is TRBV6-5, the J gene TRBJ1-5; D remains unclear. The CDR3 sequence is 15 residues long. Deletions cut 2 bases from V and 0 bases from J, with 8 bases between. In germline, CDR1 is MNHEY, CDR2 SVGAGI. In DNA form, the CDR3 reads TGTGCCAGCAGTTACGGACTGACTAGCAATCAGCCCCAGCATTTT. Translation gives CASSYGLTSNQPQHF.

V gene TRBV30 combines with J gene TRBJ1-3; D unresolved. The ends were cut back, 0 bases at V and 0 bases at J, with 9 bases in the middle. This CDR3 has 15 residues. Germline loops: CDR1 GTSNPN, CDR2 SVGIG (reference sequence). The CDR3 region is CAWSVPRYSGNTIYF. CDR3 in DNA: TGTGCCTGGAGTGTACCCAGGTACTCTGGAAACACCATATATTTT.

The chain carries TRBV27 and TRBJ2-6, with 7 bases aligning to TRBD1. V trimming: 0 bases; J trimming: 0 bases; junction bases outside the gene matches: 8. CDR3 size: 19 residues. Germline V gene sequence: CDR1 MNHEY, CDR2 SMNVEV (reference sequence). The DNA of the CDR3 is TGTGCCAGCAGTTTATCCTGGGGACAGCTAGGCTCTGGGGCCAACGTCCTGACTTTC. Translated: CASSLSWGQLGSGANVLTF.